What follows describes a single T cell receptor (beta chain). This sample stems from a study of shared clonotypes between healthy human individuals. TCRdb's table, derived via immunoSEQ multiplex PCR, lists solely in-frame clones and lacks some. The table shows millions of clones, with approximately 93% occurring only once. Sequenced: naive CD4+ T cells from PBMCs. The subset denotes: CD45RA+ positively selected. The sequence was obtained from a man between 18 and 29 years old in good health. Some clones in this sample may be carry-over from other donors' samples.

For the CDR3, the DNA is TGTGCCAGCATGGCGGCAGGGGGCGCCAGGGCAGATACGCAGTATTTT. The encoded protein is CASMAAGGARADTQYF. The chain joins TRBV28 to TRBJ2-3, with 8 bases matching TRBD1. CDR1 and CDR2 (germline): MDHEN, SYDVKM. Trimming at V came to 7 bases and at J to 4 bases, leaving 13 bases not matched to a gene. This CDR3 region has 16 residues.